This TCR beta chain is from a study of T cells in tuberculosis. Here immunoSEQ multiplex PCR was the method, and the copy in TCRdb shows in-frame clones only, minus some. This repertoire shows under 40,000 clones, roughly 95% found once; its top ten account for more than 6.5%. Of note for this clone: Its antigen is not identified.

Study-level points and caveats: Shorter CDR3-alpha in active tuberculosis partly drove smaller distances.

Germline V gene data show CDR1 as SNHLY and CDR2 as FYNNEI. Trimming took 0 bases from V and 6 from J, leaving 13 bases between them. The CDR3 length is 15 residues. This clonotype was sampled from a donor aged 10-29 years with latent tuberculosis or without tuberculosis infection. The chain has TRBV2 and TRBJ2-3; the D gene is possibly TRBD1 (6 bases). The sample was PBMCs. The CDR3 loop is CASSEAEDSRDTQYF. The CDR3 bases are TGTGCCAGCAGTGAAGCGGAGGACAGTCGGGATACGCAGTATTTT.